The 5 T cell receptor beta chains presented below share a single source sample, sequenced in a study of T-cell memory formation after mild COVID-19. MiXCR was run by TCRdb on the 5' RACE reads, yielding one entry per CDR3 protein. This sample has under 300,000 distinct CDR3 sequences, with over 8.5% found just once. Sequencing was performed on PBMCs or a T cell subset sorted from them (not recorded which). The receptors shown here come from a young man who had mild COVID-19 (a few samples of this study predate the infection). Cell type and time point are not known.

The sample holds a few counts of this clonotype. The chain employs TRBV5-1 and TRBJ2-7; 7 bases align to TRBD1. The CDR3 is made up of 14 amino acids. The ends lost 4 bases at V and 7 bases at J; junction bases unmatched: 11. Germline values: CDR1 SGHRS, CDR2 YFSETQ. CDR3 sequence: CASSPNRDSLEQYV. CDR3 DNA: TGCGCCAGCAGCCCAAACCGGGACAGTTTAGAGCAGTACGTC.

This clonotype has a handful of counts. In DNA, the CDR3 is TGCGCCAGCAGGGCAGGGGATTACTATGGCTACACCTTC. Amino acids: CASRAGDYYGYTF. The chain carries TRBV5-1 and TRBJ1-2; D might be TRBD1 (6 bases). This CDR3 comprises 13 residues. The germline V and J ends were trimmed by 5 bases and 3 bases, with 11 bases remaining between them. Germline V gene lookup returns CDR1 SGHRS and CDR2 YFSETQ.

This rearrangement joins TRBV18 to TRBJ1-4; D is perhaps TRBD1 (5 bases). CDR1 KGHSH and CDR2 LQKENI come from the germline V gene. The V end was cut by 8 bases, the J end by 5 bases, with 12 bases between. This CDR3 spans 13 amino acids. In DNA, the CDR3 is TGTGCCAGCACCCCAGGGCTAAATGAAAAACTGTTTTTT. It encodes CASTPGLNEKLFF.

The sample holds a few counts of this clonotype. The gene calls are TRBV10-3 and TRBJ1-2; 7 bases map to TRBD1. This CDR3 has 14 residues. The V gene's germline CDR1 is ENHRY and CDR2 SYGVKD. The junction had 10 bases not matched to a gene; V was cut back by 10 bases and J by 2 bases. DNA for the CDR3: TGTGCCACCTTGAGTCGACAGGGAAACTATGGCTACACCTTC. It is translated as CATLSRQGNYGYTF.

The chain is built from TRBV24-1 and TRBJ2-1; D uncertain. V was trimmed by 4 bases and J by 0 bases, leaving 21 bases between them. Germline loops: CDR1 KGHDR, CDR2 SFDVKD. The CDR3 runs 19 residues. The CDR3 loop is CATSDLRLLAETSYNEQFF. The CDR3, as DNA: TGTGCCACCAGTGACCTTCGCTTGCTGGCCGAAACCTCCTACAATGAGCAGTTCTTC.